This TCR beta chain was captured in a study of identical twins. This clonotype came up a few times. TCRdb used MiXCR to reprocess the 5' RACE reads, holding one entry per CDR3 protein. The repertoire holds some 500,000 distinct CDR3 sequences, with under 25% as singletons. The CDR3 contains 16 residues. Trimming stripped 1 base from V and 6 bases from J, with 19 bases between. This sample also appeared in a second study, on T cells expressing NK-cell markers.

The V call is TRBV12-3 or TRBV12-4, the J call TRBJ2-7; D remains unclear. This clonotype originated in a woman aged 18-29 years in good health. Material for sequencing was CD4+ T cells sorted from blood. The CDR3 region is CASSLGAASIRSEQYF. The CDR3 region has the DNA TGTGCCAGCAGTTTAGGCGCGGCGTCAATTCGGAGCGAGCAGTACTTC.